This T cell receptor (beta chain) was captured in a study of blood T cell repertoires in COVID-19. Study-wide context: COVID-19 samples, acute and convalescent, were from the United States, Italy and Spain.

Authors' analysis steps: Estimates of nucleated cell counts were drawn from the amplification of reference gene primers. The assay was immunoSEQ multiplex PCR, and TCRdb's table has in-frame clones only and misses some. V, J and clone size derive from that table, while D and trimming were established from the DNA sequence. Among fewer than 300,000 clones listed, 83% were seen once. The CDR3 runs to 15 residues. Germline CDR1 MNHEY, CDR2 SVGEGT. V gave up 0 bases and J gave up 2 bases, with 11 bases separating them. The chain combines TRBV6-2 or TRBV6-3 with TRBJ2-7, with D uncertain. This sequence originates from a woman between 45 and 65 years old who had recovered from COVID-19. Sequenced sample: peripheral blood. The DNA of the CDR3 is TGTGCCAGCAGTTACTCCGGAGACTCGACCTACGAGCAGTACTTC. Encoded protein: CASSYSGDSTYEQYF.